The clone carrying this T cell receptor beta chain has a handful of counts. The target antigen is unknown. PCR amplification relied on 60 Vbeta primers (plus 13 Jbeta primers). Original methodology: It was a later analysis that counted tens of millions of unique TCR beta chains, of which approximately 9.9 million were shared. Libraries were prepared by immunoSEQ multiplex PCR; TCRdb keeps only in-frame clonotypes and omits some of them. That table supplies the V and J calls and clone size; D and trimming were determined from the DNA. Among some 97,000 clones listed, roughly 77% were seen once. Healthy people donating bone marrow made up the donors. The sample belongs to a study of cytomegalovirus exposure and HLA in healthy donors. Findings and limits, study-wide: Earlier analysis looked at TCR beta V segments, and most were productive about 87% or about 30% of the time. Sequencing probably produced one cluster of sequence variants that were highly shared.

This clonotype originated in a woman between 45 and 60 years old in good health and CMV-seropositive. Sequenced material: PBMCs.

CDR3 in amino acids: CASLVPGTETQYF. The CDR3 DNA reads TGTGCCAGTCTCGTACCAGGGACTGAGACCCAGTACTTC. The V and J genes are TRBV6-1 and TRBJ2-5, with TRBD2 as a possible D gene (6 bases). Trimming removed 9 bases at V and 5 bases at J, with 16 bases between. This CDR3 contains 13 residues. Per the germline V gene, CDR1 is MNHNS and CDR2 is SASEGT.